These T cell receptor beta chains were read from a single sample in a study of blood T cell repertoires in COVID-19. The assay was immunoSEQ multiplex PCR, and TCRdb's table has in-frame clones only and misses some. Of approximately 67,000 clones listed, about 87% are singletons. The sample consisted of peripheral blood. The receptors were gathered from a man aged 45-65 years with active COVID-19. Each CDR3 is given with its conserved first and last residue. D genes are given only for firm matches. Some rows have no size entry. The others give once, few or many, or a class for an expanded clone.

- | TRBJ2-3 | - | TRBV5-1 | TGCGCCAGCAGCCAACGGACTGCGTCGGCAGATACGCAGTATTTT | CASSQRTASADTQYF
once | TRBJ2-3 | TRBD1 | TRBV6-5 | TGTGCCAGCACCCTGCGACAGGGGGGCACAGATACGCAGTATTTT | CASTLRQGGTDTQYF
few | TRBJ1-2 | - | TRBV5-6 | TGTGCCAGCAGTCTCGGGGGAGGCTACACCTTC | CASSLGGGYTF
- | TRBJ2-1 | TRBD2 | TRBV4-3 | TGCGCCAGCAGCCAAGATGTCGGGACTAGCGGGGGTGGTGAGCAGTTCTTC | CASSQDVGTSGGGEQFF
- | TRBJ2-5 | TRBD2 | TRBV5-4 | TGTGCCAGCAGCGGAGGTAGCGGGAGGCCAGGGGGGGAGACCCAGTACTTC | CASSGGSGRPGGETQYF
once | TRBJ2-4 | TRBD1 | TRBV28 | TGTGCCAGCAGTCTAGGCGGGCAGGGGGACATTCAGTACTTC | CASSLGGQGDIQYF
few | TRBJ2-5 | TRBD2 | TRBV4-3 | TGCGCCAGCAGCCAGCTAGCGGGAGGAGGGGGAGAGACCCAGTACTTC | CASSQLAGGGGETQYF
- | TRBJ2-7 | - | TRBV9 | TGTGCCAGCAGCGTAGGGCCAGGGGACGCCTACGAGCAGTACTTC | CASSVGPGDAYEQYF
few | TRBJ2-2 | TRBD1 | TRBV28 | TGTGCCGAGGGGACAGCGACTTCGACCGGGGAGCTGTTTTTT | CAEGTATSTGELFF
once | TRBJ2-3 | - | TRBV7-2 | TGTGCCAGCAGCTTAGGGGCGTCTAGCACAGATACGCAGTATTTT | CASSLGASSTDTQYF
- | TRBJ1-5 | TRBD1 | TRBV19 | TGTGCCAGTAGTATGGCCCCGGGACAGGGTTATCAGCCCCAGCATTTT | CASSMAPGQGYQPQHF
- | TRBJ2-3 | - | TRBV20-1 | TGCAGTGCTAGTCTCCAGGCTCGTACAGATACGCAGTATTTT | CSASLQARTDTQYF
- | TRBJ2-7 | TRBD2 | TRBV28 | TGTGCCAGCAGGTACTTGACTAGCGGCTCCTACGAGCAGTACTTC | CASRYLTSGSYEQYF
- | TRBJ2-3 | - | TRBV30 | TGTGCCTGGAGTCCTGAGGATACGCAGTATTTT | CAWSPEDTQYF
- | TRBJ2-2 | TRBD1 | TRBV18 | TGTGCCAGCTCACCAAGGACAGGGGGAGACACCGGGGAGCTGTTTTTT | CASSPRTGGDTGELFF
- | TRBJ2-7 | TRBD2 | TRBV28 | TGTGCCAGCAGTTTATGGGGAGGGAAAGGGTACGAGCAGTACTTC | CASSLWGGKGYEQYF
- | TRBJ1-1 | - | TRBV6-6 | TGTGCCAGCAGTTACTCGGGCAGCCACATGAACACTGAAGCTTTCTTT | CASSYSGSHMNTEAFF
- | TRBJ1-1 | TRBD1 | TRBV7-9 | TGTGCCAGCAGCTTAATTACGAGGGGGCAAGCTGAAGCTTTCTTT | CASSLITRGQAEAFF
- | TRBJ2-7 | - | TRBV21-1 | TGTGCCAGCAGCAAAGGCCACCGGGACAGGGGGCTCTACGAGCAGTACTTC | CASSKGHRDRGLYEQYF
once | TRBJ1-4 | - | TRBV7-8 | TGTGCCAGCAGCTTAGTATCTCGGTCTCCTAGAGCTAATGAAAAACTGTTTTTT | CASSLVSRSPRANEKLFF
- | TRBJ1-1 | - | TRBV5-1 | TGCGCCAGCAGCCGCACGGTGTCAGGAGGGATGAACACTGAAGCTTTCTTT | CASSRTVSGGMNTEAFF
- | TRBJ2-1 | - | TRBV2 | TGTGCCAGCATCCCGGAGGTGGTTAGCGGTGAGGAGCAGTTCTTC | CASIPEVVSGEEQFF
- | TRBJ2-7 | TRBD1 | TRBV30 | TGTGCCTGGGGGACAGGGGGCTACGAGCAGTACTTC | CAWGTGGYEQYF
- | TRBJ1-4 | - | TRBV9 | TGTGCCAGCAGCGACCGGGGGGGAGGTAATGAAAAACTGTTTTTT | CASSDRGGGNEKLFF
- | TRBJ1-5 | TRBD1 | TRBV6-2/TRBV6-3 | TGTGCCAGCAGTTTACTCAGGAGGGGGCCGGGGTATAGCAATCAGCCCCAGCATTTT | CASSLLRRGPGYSNQPQHF
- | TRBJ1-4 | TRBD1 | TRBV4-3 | TGCGCCAGCAGCCAAGATCCGACAGGGTCTAATGAAAAACTGTTTTTT | CASSQDPTGSNEKLFF
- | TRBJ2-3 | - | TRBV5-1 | TGCGCCAGCAGCGGGGGACTTCCATCTAGCACAGATACGCAGTATTTT | CASSGGLPSSTDTQYF
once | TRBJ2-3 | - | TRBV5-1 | TGCGCCAGCAGCTTGACTGCAGGGTCAGATACGCAGTATTTT | CASSLTAGSDTQYF
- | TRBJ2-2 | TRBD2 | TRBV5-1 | TGCGCCAGCAGCCCCAAGACTAGCGGGAGAAACACCGGGGAGCTGTTTTTT | CASSPKTSGRNTGELFF
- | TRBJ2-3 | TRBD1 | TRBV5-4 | TGTGCCAGCAGCTTGGACAGGGGGGATACGCAGTATTTT | CASSLDRGDTQYF
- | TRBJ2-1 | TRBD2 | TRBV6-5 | TGTGCCAGCAGTTACTGGCGGGCGGGAGACAACAATGAGCAGTTCTTC | CASSYWRAGDNNEQFF
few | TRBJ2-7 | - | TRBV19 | TGTGCCAGTGGGGGACACCCGCTGGGAGAGCAGTACTTC | CASGGHPLGEQYF
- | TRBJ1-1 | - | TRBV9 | TGTGCCAGCAGCGTAGGGCAGGGAAGGGACATGAACACTGAAGCTTTCTTT | CASSVGQGRDMNTEAFF
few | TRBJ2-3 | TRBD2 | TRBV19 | TGTGCCAGTACCTCCCTTAGCGGGGACGGCACAGATACGCAGTATTTT | CASTSLSGDGTDTQYF
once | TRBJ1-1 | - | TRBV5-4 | TGTGCCAGCAGCGTATCCGGGACTGTAAACACTGAAGCTTTCTTT | CASSVSGTVNTEAFF
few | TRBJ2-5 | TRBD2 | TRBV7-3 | TGTGCCAGGGATCGAACTAGCGGGGAATTCCAAGAGACCCAGTACTTC | CARDRTSGEFQETQYF
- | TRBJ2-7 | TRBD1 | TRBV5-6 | TGTGCCAGCAGCTTGGCCGGGACAGGGGACGATAACGAGCAGTACTTC | CASSLAGTGDDNEQYF
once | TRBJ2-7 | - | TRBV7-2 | TGTGCCAGCAGCCTCCGGAGGAAATACGAGCAGTACTTC | CASSLRRKYEQYF
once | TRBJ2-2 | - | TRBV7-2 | TGTGCCAGCAGCTCTCAGGGCGCCGGCGGGGAGCTGTTTTTT | CASSSQGAGGELFF
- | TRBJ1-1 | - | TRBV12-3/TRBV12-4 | TGTGCCAGCACCCCCCCCCGGTCCACTGAAGCTTTCTTT | CASTPPRSTEAFF
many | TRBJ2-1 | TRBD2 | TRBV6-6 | TGTGCCAGCAGCCGCGGGACTAGCTCCTACAATGAGCAGTTCTTC | CASSRGTSSYNEQFF
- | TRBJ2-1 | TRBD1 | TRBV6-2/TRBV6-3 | TGTGCCAGCAGTTACTGGGGACAGAGAGCAAGTAGAAATGAGCAGTTCTTC | CASSYWGQRASRNEQFF
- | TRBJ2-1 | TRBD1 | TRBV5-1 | TGCGCCACCACGGCGAGACAGGGGAATGAGCAGTTCTTC | CATTARQGNEQFF
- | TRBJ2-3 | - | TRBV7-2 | TGTGCCAGCAGCTTAACTGCAAGCGGTACGGGAAAAACAGATACGCAGTATTTT | CASSLTASGTGKTDTQYF
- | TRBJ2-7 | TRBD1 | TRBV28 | TGTGCCAGCAGCCGGGACAGGGTGTCAGAGCAGTACTTC | CASSRDRVSEQYF
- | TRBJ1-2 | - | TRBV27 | TGTGCCAGCAGCCGGGGTCCGTACTATGGCTACACCTTC | CASSRGPYYGYTF
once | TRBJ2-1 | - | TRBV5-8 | TGTGCCAGCAGTCCCGGGTCAGAACCTTACAATGAGCAGTTCTTC | CASSPGSEPYNEQFF
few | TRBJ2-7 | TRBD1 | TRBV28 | TGTGCCAGCAGATCACAGGGGGCGCACGAGCAGTACTTC | CASRSQGAHEQYF
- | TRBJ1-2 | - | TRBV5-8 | TGTGCCAGCAGCTTACAATCTGGCTACACCTTC | CASSLQSGYTF
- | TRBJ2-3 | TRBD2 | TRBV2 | TGTGCCAGCAGCCTTAGCGGGAGTGGAGATACGCAGTATTTT | CASSLSGSGDTQYF
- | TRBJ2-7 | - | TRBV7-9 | TGTGCCAGCAGTTCCCGGGAGTCCTACGAGCAGTACTTC | CASSSRESYEQYF
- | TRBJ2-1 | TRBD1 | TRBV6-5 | TGTGCCAGCGGGAGAACAGGGGTCGCCAGCAATGAGCAGTTCTTC | CASGRTGVASNEQFF
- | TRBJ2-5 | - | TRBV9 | TGTGCCAGCAGCGTACGCGGGGGCGGGGAGACCCAGTACTTC | CASSVRGGGETQYF
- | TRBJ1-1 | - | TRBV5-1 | TGCGCCAGCAGGGCTCAGGGGAACACTGAAGCTTTCTTT | CASRAQGNTEAFF